These 29 T cell receptor beta chains were all obtained from the same sample, sequenced in a study of shared clonotypes between healthy human individuals. The repertoire was sequenced with immunoSEQ multiplex PCR; TCRdb's copy has only in-frame clones and lacks some. The repertoire holds about 1.1 million clones, 60% to 80% seen once, with almost 0.9% in the top ten. Sequenced sample: memory CD4+ T cells from PBMCs. Subset described: CD45RA-negative fraction. The receptor source for this set is a man aged 18 to 29 in good health. Some clones in this sample may be carry-over from other donors' samples.

This chain links TRBV11-2 with TRBJ1-1, with D possibly TRBD1 on 6 matching bases. Germline V lookup: CDR1 SGHAT, CDR2 FQNNGV. V dropped 5 bases and J dropped 12 bases, with 22 bases sitting between them. The CDR3 runs 14 residues. CDR3 region: CASSPSGDHRGTFF. CDR3 coding DNA: TGTGCCAGCAGCCCCTCAGGGGACCATAGAGGGACTTTCTTT.

There are a few counts of this clone. V is TRBV15 and J is TRBJ1-1, with D perhaps matching TRBD1 (6 bases). CDR1 LNHNV and CDR2 YYDKDF come from the germline V gene (reference sequence). V was trimmed by 1 base and J by 1 base, leaving 13 bases between them. The CDR3 covers 16 residues. CDR3 DNA sequence: TGTGCCACCAGCAGAGGGGACACACTTGGGAACACTGAAGCTTTCTTT. It codes for CATSRGDTLGNTEAFF.

The V call is TRBV7-2, the J call TRBJ2-3, with D perhaps TRBD2 (5 bases). CDR3 size: 14 residues. V was trimmed by 5 bases and J by 1 base, leaving 10 bases between them. Germline assignment: CDR1 SGHTA and CDR2 FQGNSA. CDR3 bases: TGTGCCAGCAGCGCGCTAGCAGGCACAGATACGCAGTATTTT. Residues: CASSALAGTDTQYF. Looking up the rest from reference TRBV7-2 and TRBJ2-3 gives the full variable domain: GAGVSQSPSNKVTEKGKDVELRCDPISGHTALYWYRQSLGQGLEFLIYFQGNSAPDKSGLPSDRFSAERTGGSVSTLTIQRTQQEDSAVYLCASSALAGTDTQYFGPGTRLTVL.

The V gene is TRBV11-2, the J gene TRBJ2-7; 8 nucleotides agree with TRBD2. The CDR3 covers 17 residues. V gave up 2 bases and J gave up 4 bases; unmatched junction bases: 13. The germline V gene has CDR1 SGHAT and CDR2 FQNNGV. CDR3 sequence (DNA): TGTGCCAGCAGCTTAAGCCCTAGCGGGTCAAAACCGTACGAGCAGTACTTC. Protein sequence: CASSLSPSGSKPYEQYF.

The genes are TRBV28 and TRBJ1-2, with D possibly matching TRBD1 (6 bases). V was trimmed by 9 bases and J by 0 bases, leaving 11 bases between them. The V gene's germline CDR1 is MDHEN and CDR2 SYDVKM. This CDR3 contains 13 residues. The CDR3 spells CASGGAANYGYTF. The CDR3 DNA sequence: TGTGCCAGTGGGGGGGCAGCTAACTATGGCTACACCTTC.

This clone was detected only once. This CDR3 is CASSSGQGGSAETQYF. CDR3 DNA: TGTGCCAGCAGCTCCGGACAGGGGGGGTCGGCGGAGACCCAGTACTTC. The gene calls are TRBV7-8 and TRBJ2-5, with TRBD1 matching 10 bases. V lost 4 bases and J lost 5; bases outside the gene matches: 10. The length of the CDR3 is 16 residues. Germline CDR1 reads SGHVS; CDR2 reads FQNEAQ.

This clone has more than one count but fewer than ten. This chain joins TRBV27 and TRBJ2-2; the match to TRBD2 covers 9 bases. The CDR3 runs to 14 residues. Germline trimming cut 5 bases from V and 7 bases from J; bases unmatched to any gene: 5. Germline V gives CDR1 MNHEY, CDR2 SMNVEV (reference sequence). The CDR3: CASSTSGRLGELFF. The CDR3 DNA sequence: TGTGCCAGCAGTACTAGCGGGCGGCTCGGGGAGCTGTTTTTT.

The chain is built from TRBV7-2 and TRBJ2-1; D not resolved. Germline assignment: CDR1 SGHTA and CDR2 FQGNSA. There are 14 residues in the CDR3. V was pared by 2 bases and J by 1 base, with 6 bases between. The CDR3 DNA reads TGTGCCAGCAGCTTACTAGTTTCCTACAATGAGCAGTTCTTC. It yields the protein CASSLLVSYNEQFF.

The gene calls are TRBV4-3 and TRBJ1-5, with D tentatively TRBD1 (6 bases). V lost 4 bases, J lost 4 bases, and 14 bases lay in between. Germline loops: CDR1 LGHNA, CDR2 YSLEER. The CDR3 runs to 15 residues. The CDR3 protein is CASSRKFTGNQPQHF. Here the CDR3 DNA reads TGCGCCAGCAGCCGCAAATTCACAGGGAATCAGCCCCAGCATTTT.

The chain links TRBV5-5 to TRBJ2-1; 8 nucleotides align to TRBD2. Trimming cost V 2 bases and J 5 bases; bases outside gene matches: 6. Germline V gene lookup returns CDR1 SGHKS and CDR2 YYEKEE (reference sequence). The CDR3 has 15 residues. The CDR3 DNA is TGTGCCAGCAGCTTCGGACTAGCAAGGAACAATGAGCAGTTCTTC. This codes for CASSFGLARNNEQFF.

This clone came up once. This sequence joins TRBV19 and TRBJ1-1, with TRBD1 matching 9 bases. The CDR3 runs 16 residues. Germline lookup yields CDR1 LNHDA and CDR2 SQIVND (reference sequence). With V trimmed by 8 bases and J by 4 bases, 14 bases remained unmatched. CDR3 nucleotides: TGTGCCAGTGGGATCGGGTCCGGGACAGGGCCCACTGAAGCTTTCTTT. Protein product: CASGIGSGTGPTEAFF.

Turning to this clone: This specimen includes other DNA sequences encoding the same CDR3. The chain is built from TRBV6-5 and TRBJ2-1; the D gene could be TRBD1 or TRBD2 (5 bases each). This CDR3 has 13 residues. V lost 0 bases and J 6 bases, leaving 6 bases between the germline ends. Germline V CDR1 and CDR2: MNHEY, SVGAGI. The CDR3 loop reads CASSYSRGNEQFF. CDR3 sequence (DNA): TGTGCCAGCAGTTACTCGAGGGGCAATGAGCAGTTCTTC.

V gene TRBV5-4 combines with J gene TRBJ2-1; D call uncertain. Germline V lookup: CDR1 SGHNT, CDR2 YYREEE (reference sequence). The V end was cut by 4 bases, the J end by 5 bases, with 7 bases between. The CDR3 spans 12 residues. The CDR3 here is CASSQANNEQFF. As DNA, the CDR3 is TGTGCCAGCAGCCAGGCCAACAATGAGCAGTTCTTC.

The V and J genes are TRBV28 and TRBJ2-7; TRBD1 matches 8 bases. The CDR3 has 17 amino acids. The V segment lost 6 bases and the J segment 0 bases; nucleotides outside the gene matches: 13. Germline V lookup: CDR1 MDHEN, CDR2 SYDVKM. The CDR3 loop reads CASSSPRDRPDSYEQYF. In DNA, the CDR3 is TGTGCCAGCAGCTCACCCAGGGACAGGCCCGACTCCTACGAGCAGTACTTC.

V gene TRBV18 combines with J gene TRBJ2-7; D may be TRBD2 (6 bases). The CDR3 consists of 14 residues. V gave up 3 bases and J gave up 1 base, with 10 bases separating them. The germline V gene has CDR1 KGHSH and CDR2 LQKENI. The DNA for the CDR3 is TGTGCCAGCTCACCCCGGCGGGGTTCCTACGAGCAGTACTTC. This gives the protein CASSPRRGSYEQYF.

The CDR3 here is CASSTSSGTGGSYEQYF. CDR3 nucleotides: TGCGCCAGCAGTACCAGCTCCGGGACAGGGGGCTCCTACGAGCAGTACTTC. The chain uses TRBV10-1 and TRBJ2-7, with TRBD1 matching over 11 bases. Germline CDR1 reads WNHNN; CDR2 reads SYGVQD (reference sequence). The CDR3 length is 17 residues. Trimming cost V 5 bases and J 0 bases; bases outside gene matches: 9.

This clone appeared a single time. The chain couples TRBV7-2 to TRBJ1-5; D is unresolved. Trimming stripped 6 bases from V and 6 bases from J, with 15 bases between. CDR3 size: 14 residues. Per the germline V gene, CDR1 is SGHTA and CDR2 is FQGNSA. The CDR3 DNA is TGTGCCAGCAGTCTCACCGCAGGTGGTCAGCCCCAGCATTTT. Translated, it gives CASSLTAGGQPQHF.

The chain carries TRBV28 and TRBJ1-2, with TRBD1 identical over 7 bases. The CDR3 spans 14 residues. After removal of 3 bases from V and 4 bases from J, the junction contained 5 bases not matched to a gene. Germline V gene lookup returns CDR1 MDHEN and CDR2 SYDVKM. CDR3 region: CASSFGTVTYGYTF. As DNA, the CDR3 is TGTGCCAGCAGTTTCGGGACAGTGACCTATGGCTACACCTTC.

This sequence joins TRBV2 and TRBJ1-1; no clear D gene. Trimming took off 11 bases at V and 10 bases at J, with 20 bases between the two ends. The CDR3 consists of 12 residues. Looked up from germline, CDR1 is SNHLY and CDR2 is FYNNEI. The CDR3 DNA follows: TGTGCCTGCGACGAGACACCGGAGGGAGCTTTCTTT. Translated: CACDETPEGAFF.

The J gene is TRBJ2-7, the V gene TRBV10-3; 9 bases agree with TRBD2. The CDR3 totals 16 residues. Germline V lookup: CDR1 ENHRY, CDR2 SYGVKD. J lost 0 bases, V lost 5 bases, and 8 bases had no gene match. The CDR3 reads CAISTGTSHSSYEQYF. CDR3 coding DNA: TGTGCCATCAGTACCGGGACTAGCCATAGCTCCTACGAGCAGTACTTC.

This clone was detected once. V gene TRBV9 combines with J gene TRBJ1-3; 8 nucleotides align to TRBD1. V was clipped by 0 bases and J by 3 bases; unmatched bases: 2. The CDR3 is 15 amino acids. Germline CDR1 reads SGDLS; CDR2 reads YYNGEE. The CDR3 protein is CASSVGGQVGNTIYF. CDR3 nucleotide sequence: TGTGCCAGCAGCGTAGGGGGACAGGTTGGAAACACCATATATTTT. The full variable domain, with the rest looked up from reference TRBV9 and TRBJ1-3, is DSGVTQTPKHLITATGQRVTLRCSPRSGDLSVYWYQQSLDQGLQFLIQYYNGEERAKGNILERFSAQQFPDLHSELNLSSLELGDSALYFCASSVGGQVGNTIYFGEGSWLTVV.

This clone was seen once. The J gene is TRBJ1-3, the V gene TRBV27; tentatively, D is TRBD1 (6 bases). V was clipped by 3 bases and J by 7 bases, with 13 bases between them. The CDR3 spans 14 residues. Germline V gene data show CDR1 as MNHEY and CDR2 as SMNVEV (reference sequence). CDR3 nucleotide sequence: TGTGCCAGCAGTTTTGCAGGCACAGGGAACACCATATATTTT. Its protein is CASSFAGTGNTIYF.

This clone appeared once. A read error may produce the germline difference seen at one junction end. Other nucleotide sequences in the sample specify the same CDR3. The chain employs TRBV11-2 and TRBJ2-7; TRBD2 matches at 9 bases. Germline V gene lookup returns CDR1 SGHAT and CDR2 FQNNGV. The CDR3 consists of 15 residues. The CDR3 DNA reads as TGTGCAAGCAGCTCGGGACTAGCAGAAAATTACGAGCAGTACTTC. It is translated as CASSSGLAENYEQYF.

The V gene is TRBV5-6, the J gene TRBJ1-2, with D unclear. V lost 1 base and J lost 8, with 12 bases in between. Germline assignment: CDR1 SGHDT and CDR2 YYEEEE. The CDR3 is made up of 13 amino acids. The CDR3 spells CASSLPTVGGYTF. CDR3 coding DNA: TGTGCCAGCAGCTTGCCGACGGTGGGCGGCTACACCTTC.

This clone was detected once. J is TRBJ1-1 and V is TRBV30; possibly TRBD1 for D (6 bases). The CDR3 totals 12 residues. Trimming cost V 3 bases and J 11 bases, with 16 bases left between them. Germline CDR1 is GTSNPN and CDR2 is SVGIG (reference sequence). The CDR3, as DNA: TGTGCCTGGAGCGAGAGTGACAGGTATGCTTTCTTT. Its translation is CAWSESDRYAFF. Full variable domain (missing parts from reference TRBV30 and TRBJ1-1): SQTIHQWPATLVQPVGSPLSLECTVEGTSNPNLYWYRQAAGRGLQLLFYSVGIGQISSEVPQNLSASRPQDRQFILSSKKLLLSDSGFYLCAWSESDRYAFFGQGTRLTVV.

This clone was counted a single time. The V call is TRBV7-2, the J call TRBJ2-3; 7 bases are a match to TRBD2. This CDR3 comprises 18 residues. Per the germline V gene, CDR1 is SGHTA and CDR2 is FQGNSA. V shed 5 bases and J 1 base; nucleotides not matched to a gene: 15. The CDR3 region is CASSLGLVGGSRTDTQYF. The CDR3 nucleotides read TGTGCCAGCAGCCTAGGGTTGGTGGGCGGGAGTCGCACAGATACGCAGTATTTT.

Notes on this clone: This sample also contains other DNA sequences that code for the same CDR3. CDR3 loop: CASSPGGFSYEQYF. For the CDR3, the DNA is TGTGCCAGCTCACCCGGGGGGTTCTCCTACGAGCAGTACTTC. The chain carries TRBV18 and TRBJ2-7; 7 nucleotides agree with TRBD2. Germline values: CDR1 KGHSH, CDR2 LQKENI. V lost 3 bases, J lost 0 bases, and 2 bases stayed unmatched. The CDR3 totals 14 residues.

The chain is built from TRBV11-2 and TRBJ2-1; the D is unclear. Germline V gives CDR1 SGHAT, CDR2 FQNNGV. Trimming took off 3 bases at V and 10 bases at J, with 13 bases between the two ends. This CDR3 spans 13 amino acids. CDR3 residues: CASSLGLLKEQFF. The CDR3 nucleotides are TGTGCCAGCAGCTTGGGCCTGCTTAAGGAGCAGTTCTTC.

V and J are TRBV2 and TRBJ2-1; the match to TRBD1 covers 7 bases. With V trimmed by 6 bases and J by 3 bases, 5 bases remained unmatched. CDR1 is SNHLY and CDR2 is FYNNEI in the germline V gene. The CDR3 totals 14 residues. CDR3 bases: TGTGCCAGCAGCCGGGACAGAAGCTACAATGAGCAGTTCTTC. It yields the protein CASSRDRSYNEQFF.